This TCR beta chain comes out of a study of immune evolution from preneoplasia to lung adenocarcinoma. There are a few counts of this clone. Its specificity is unknown. Broader study findings: Highest clonality occurred in KRAS-mutant, not EGFR-mutant or double wild-type, nodules. Normal lung had highest clonality; later lesions appeared denser, more diverse.

The protocol was immunoSEQ multiplex PCR, while the TCRdb copy is restricted to in-frame clones and leaves out a portion. This sample yields about 6,400 clones, of which around 80% are seen a single time; roughly 6% belongs to the top ten. Resections took place in Japan or China from about 2014 to 2018. Histologic diagnosis was independently verified by two lung pathologists. CDR1 is ENHRY and CDR2 is SYGVKD in the germline V gene. The CDR3 length is 13 residues. Trimming left V 3 bases short and J 7 bases short, with 10 bases between. The sequenced material came from FFPE minimally invasive lung adenocarcinoma tissue. The chain couples TRBV10-3 to TRBJ1-5; D possibly corresponds to TRBD1 (5 bases). This clonotype originated in a person aged 50-75 years with lung adenocarcinoma. CDR3 in amino acids: CAISDRVGQPQHF. The CDR3 nucleotides read TGTGCCATCAGTGACAGGGTGGGGCAGCCCCAGCATTTT.